The 32 T cell receptor beta chains below were found in one sample sequenced in a study of CD8+ T cells in alopecia areata. After isolation, RNA underwent reverse transcription to generate cDNA as the sequencing template. This table comes from immunoSEQ multiplex PCR, and its TCRdb copy is limited to in-frame clones, with some not included. The table has about 110,000 clones, over 55% seen once. Sequenced input: NKG2D-low CD8+ T cells sorted from blood. The receptors here all came from a human donor with alopecia areata.

A single count supports this clone. The V call is TRBV13, the J call TRBJ1-1; a weak D match, TRBD1 (5 bases). V was cut by 1 base and J by 11 bases, with 14 bases left in between. Germline V gives CDR1 PRHDT, CDR2 FYEKMQ (reference sequence). The CDR3 sequence is 13 residues long. The CDR3 region has the DNA TGTGCCAGCAGCTTAGCGGACATTCGGTGGGCTTTCTTT. Amino acid sequence: CASSLADIRWAFF.

The chain recombines TRBV7-6 with TRBJ2-7; tentative D call: TRBD2 (6 bases). This CDR3 has 15 amino acids. Trimming pared 1 base from V and 0 bases from J, leaving 10 bases between. Per germline, CDR1 SGHVS and CDR2 FNYEAQ. The CDR3 coding sequence is TGTGCCAGCAGCTTAGAATCTAGCGACTCCTACGAGCAGTACTTC. Translated, it gives CASSLESSDSYEQYF.

The chain couples TRBV11-2 to TRBJ1-2, with a possible D match to TRBD1 (6 bases). The germline V gene has CDR1 SGHAT and CDR2 FQNNGV. V was cut by 4 bases and J by 5 bases, with 14 bases left in between. The CDR3 is 14 residues long. In DNA, the CDR3 is TGTGCCAGCAGCTCCACGGGGGCCTGGTATGGCTACACCTTC. It translates to CASSSTGAWYGYTF.

The chain couples TRBV10-2 to TRBJ2-5, with D unresolved. V shed 2 bases and J shed 5 bases, with 12 bases lying between them. There are 14 residues in the CDR3. CDR1 WSHSY and CDR2 SAAADI come from the germline V gene. The CDR3 spells CASSERRTLETQYF. The DNA of the CDR3 is TGCGCCAGCAGTGAGCGGAGAACCCTGGAGACCCAGTACTTC.

The chain employs TRBV7-2 and TRBJ2-3; D remains unclear. With 3 bases removed from V and 2 bases from J, the gap between germline ends came to 15 bases. CDR3 size: 16 residues. CDR1 and CDR2 from the germline V gene are SGHTA and FQGNSA. For the CDR3, the DNA is TGTGCCAGCAGCTTCGAACCAGCCTTTATCACAGATACGCAGTATTTT. Its translation is CASSFEPAFITDTQYF.

This chain uses TRBV5-1 with TRBJ2-1; D is undetermined. The CDR3 spans 14 residues. Germline V gene lookup returns CDR1 SGHRS and CDR2 YFSETQ. Trimming shortened V by 2 bases and J by 3 bases, and 9 bases separated the two germline ends. The CDR3 DNA sequence: TGCGCCAGCAGCTTTCGGACCGGCTACAATGAGCAGTTCTTC. The encoded protein is CASSFRTGYNEQFF.

This chain joins TRBV29-1 and TRBJ2-5, with 12 bases fitting TRBD2. This CDR3 is 13 amino acids long. V shed 6 bases, J shed 5 bases, and the junction held 4 bases outside the gene matches. Germline-derived CDR1 and CDR2 are SQVTM and ANQGSEA. In nucleotides, the CDR3 is TGCAGCGTCCCTAGCGGGAGGGGGGAGACCCAGTACTTC. It codes for CSVPSGRGETQYF.

This rearrangement joins TRBV29-1 to TRBJ1-1; 7 bases are a match to TRBD1. The CDR3 runs to 14 residues. Germline V gene lookup returns CDR1 SQVTM and CDR2 ANQGSEA. V was pared by 4 bases and J by 6 bases, with 11 bases of the junction left unmatched. DNA of the CDR3: TGCAGCGTTGCGCCCAGGACAGGAAATTCTGAAGCTTTCTTT. Protein product: CSVAPRTGNSEAFF.

This clone showed up just a few times. The V call is TRBV19, the J call TRBJ2-7; 11 nucleotides align to TRBD2. The germline gives CDR1 LNHDA, CDR2 SQIVND (reference sequence). This CDR3 is 15 amino acids long. The ends lost 2 bases at V and 6 bases at J; junction bases unmatched: 6. CDR3 nucleotides: TGTGCCAGTAGTATAACTAGCGGGAGTGCAACCGAGCAGTACTTC. This gives the protein CASSITSGSATEQYF.

The genes are TRBV27 and TRBJ2-5; 9 bases are a match to TRBD2. The V and J ends lost 0 bases and 2 bases, in that order; junction bases with no gene match: 4. Germline CDR1 reads MNHEY; CDR2 reads SMNVEV (reference sequence). The CDR3 sequence is 16 residues long. The CDR3 DNA follows: TGTGCCAGCAGTTTATCCGTGCTAGCGGGACAAGAGACCCAGTACTTC. Translated, it gives CASSLSVLAGQETQYF.

The rearrangement uses TRBV6-1 and TRBJ1-4; D remains unclear. V was shortened by 2 bases and J by 8 bases, with 6 bases between the two germline ends. The CDR3 covers 12 residues. Per the germline V gene, CDR1 is MNHNS and CDR2 is SASEGT. CDR3 nucleotide sequence: TGTGCCAGCAGTGAACTGGGGGAAAAACTGTTTTTT. Protein product: CASSELGEKLFF.

The rearrangement joins TRBV6-5 to TRBJ2-7; 9 nucleotides align to TRBD1. Losses at the gene ends were 2 bases for V and 7 bases for J; bases not matched to a gene: 6. The CDR3 runs to 14 residues. Germline V gene lookup returns CDR1 MNHEY and CDR2 SVGAGI. This CDR3 reads CASSYRTGAWEQYF. CDR3 coding DNA: TGTGCCAGCAGTTACAGGACAGGGGCCTGGGAGCAGTACTTC.

DNA for the CDR3: TGCGCCAGCAGTACTGGGGGGTCAGACATTCAGTACTTC. The encoded protein is CASSTGGSDIQYF. V gene TRBV4-1 combines with J gene TRBJ2-4, with D possibly matching TRBD2 (6 bases). The CDR3 has 13 residues. V shed 6 bases and J shed 8 bases, with 14 bases lying between them. The germline CDR1 and CDR2 sequences are MGHRA and YSYEKL.

The chain uses TRBV11-2 and TRBJ2-7, with 9 bases aligning to TRBD2. The ends lost 9 bases at V and 5 bases at J; junction bases unmatched: 11. CDR3 length: 14 residues. Germline V gives CDR1 SGHAT, CDR2 FQNNGV. Here the CDR3 reads CASQDGSSGNEQYF. The CDR3 DNA is TGTGCCAGTCAGGACGGGTCTAGCGGGAACGAGCAGTACTTC.

As to this clone: One end of the junction varies from germline; a read error may be responsible. The J gene is TRBJ2-3, the V gene TRBV4-1; D unresolved. The CDR3 is 11 residues long. In germline, CDR1 is MGHRA, CDR2 YSYEKL. CDR3 sequence (DNA): TGCGCCAGCAGCCAAACGGGCACGCTGTATTTT. This codes for CASSQTGTLYF.

The table lists this clone with a count of one. V and J are TRBV9 and TRBJ2-7; 11 positions agree with TRBD1. V lost 4 bases, J lost 4 bases, and 7 bases stayed unmatched. Looked up from germline, CDR1 is SGDLS and CDR2 is YYNGEE. This CDR3 is 15 amino acids long. CDR3 nucleotides: TGTGCCAGCAGCCCCCGGACAGGGGGCATTTACGAGCAGTACTTC. This encodes CASSPRTGGIYEQYF.

The V gene is TRBV2, the J gene TRBJ1-2; no clear D. Trimming shortened V by 2 bases and J by 1 base, and 11 bases separated the two germline ends. CDR3 length: 15 residues. Germline V gene data show CDR1 as SNHLY and CDR2 as FYNNEI. The chain's CDR3 is CASSELSLLNYGYTF. For the CDR3, the DNA is TGTGCCAGCAGTGAACTGAGCCTGCTTAACTATGGCTACACCTTC.

The chain links TRBV2 to TRBJ1-2; 8 nucleotides agree with TRBD1. This CDR3 comprises 13 residues. V lost 4 bases and J lost 7; bases outside the gene matches: 5. Germline V CDR1 and CDR2: SNHLY, FYNNEI. The CDR3: CASSGDRFFGYTF. In DNA, the CDR3 is TGTGCCAGCAGTGGGGACAGGTTTTTTGGCTACACCTTC.

The J gene is TRBJ2-5, the V gene TRBV9, with D tentatively TRBD2 (6 bases). V was shortened by 3 bases and J by 5 bases, with 11 bases between the two germline ends. The CDR3 totals 13 residues. From germline, CDR1 is SGDLS and CDR2 YYNGEE. The CDR3 spells CASSGGEAETQYF. The CDR3 coding sequence is TGTGCCAGCAGCGGGGGGGAGGCGGAGACCCAGTACTTC. Together with reference TRBV9 and TRBJ2-5, the CDR3 gives the full variable domain: DSGVTQTPKHLITATGQRVTLRCSPRSGDLSVYWYQQSLDQGLQFLIQYYNGEERAKGNILERFSAQQFPDLHSELNLSSLELGDSALYFCASSGGEAETQYFGPGTRLLVL.

V is TRBV2 and J is TRBJ2-5; TRBD2 agrees at 11 bases. CDR1 and CDR2 (germline): SNHLY, FYNNEI. The length of the CDR3 is 14 residues. V gave up 3 bases and J gave up 4 bases; unmatched junction bases: 1. The CDR3: CASSDSGRAETQYF. CDR3 DNA: TGTGCCAGCAGTGATAGCGGGAGGGCAGAGACCCAGTACTTC.

The V call is TRBV29-1, the J call TRBJ2-7; 7 bases match TRBD2. CDR3 size: 13 residues. Germline V gene lookup returns CDR1 SQVTM and CDR2 ANQGSEA. Losses at the gene ends were 6 bases for V and 5 bases for J; bases not matched to a gene: 10. CDR3 sequence (DNA): TGCAGCGTCCGCGCGGGAGTTATGGACGAGCAGTACTTC. Encoded protein: CSVRAGVMDEQYF.

This clone has more than one count but fewer than ten. V usage is TRBV7-3 and J usage is TRBJ1-2; D not certain. This CDR3 region has 15 residues. Germline assignment: CDR1 SGHTA and CDR2 FQGTGA. Trimming shortened V by 1 base and J by 1 base, and 10 bases separated the two germline ends. CDR3 in DNA: TGTGCCAGCAGCTTAAGCCCCGGAGATAACTATGGCTACACCTTC. Encoded protein: CASSLSPGDNYGYTF. Looking up the rest from reference TRBV7-3 and TRBJ1-2 gives the full variable domain: GAGVSQTPSNKVTEKGKYVELRCDPISGHTALYWYRQSLGQGPEFLIYFQGTGAADDSGLPNDRFFAVRPEGSVSTLKIQRTERGDSAVYLCASSLSPGDNYGYTFGSGTRLTVV.

The genes are TRBV6-5 and TRBJ2-3; 9 positions agree with TRBD2. The CDR3 has 13 amino acids. In germline, CDR1 is MNHEY, CDR2 SVGAGI. V dropped 7 bases and J dropped 4; count of bases not matched to a gene: 3. The CDR3 sequence: CASIGTSPDTQYF. The CDR3 DNA sequence: TGTGCCAGCATCGGGACTAGCCCAGATACGCAGTATTTT.

In nucleotides, the CDR3 is TGTGCCAGCAGCACACCCAGTAGCGGAGAGAGCACAGATACGCAGTATTTT. Residues: CASSTPSSGESTDTQYF. The chain combines TRBV7-2 with TRBJ2-3, with D perhaps matching TRBD2 (6 bases). Between the trimmed V and J ends, which lost 5 bases and 0 bases, there was a span of 18 bases. Germline V lookup: CDR1 SGHTA, CDR2 FQGNSA. This CDR3 contains 17 residues.

J is TRBJ2-3 and V is TRBV19; 8 bases are a match to TRBD1. This CDR3 region has 14 residues. Germline V CDR1 and CDR2: LNHDA, SQIVND (reference sequence). V gave up 6 bases and J gave up 4 bases; unmatched junction bases: 6. DNA of the CDR3: TGTGCCAGTAGGTGGACAGGGCGGGCAGATACGCAGTATTTT. This gives the protein CASRWTGRADTQYF.

V and J are TRBV2 and TRBJ2-4; no clear D. CDR1 is SNHLY, CDR2 FYNNEI, per germline. The V and J ends lost 8 bases and 9 bases respectively, with 11 bases between them. The CDR3 consists of 11 residues. This chain's CDR3 is CASRAIGIQYF. CDR3 in DNA: TGTGCCAGCCGTGCTATCGGCATTCAGTACTTC.

J is TRBJ2-1 and V is TRBV9; 10 bases line up with TRBD2. V was clipped by 4 bases and J by 3 bases; unmatched bases: 7. The length of the CDR3 is 16 residues. Germline assignment: CDR1 SGDLS and CDR2 YYNGEE. CDR3 sequence: CASSTTPSGSYNEQFF. In nucleotides, the CDR3 is TGTGCCAGCAGCACAACACCTAGCGGGAGCTACAATGAGCAGTTCTTC.

The chain links TRBV27 to TRBJ2-1; the D gene is possibly TRBD1 (6 bases). The CDR3 contains 12 residues. Between the trimmed V and J ends, which lost 5 bases and 6 bases, there was a span of 8 bases. Germline V gene lookup returns CDR1 MNHEY and CDR2 SMNVEV (reference sequence). Here the CDR3 reads CASSAGVNEQFF. The CDR3 DNA reads as TGTGCCAGCAGTGCAGGGGTCAATGAGCAGTTCTTC.

V and J are TRBV6-5 and TRBJ1-1, with D uncertain. CDR1 is MNHEY and CDR2 is SVGAGI in the germline V gene. V lost 0 bases, J lost 2 bases, and 7 bases lay in between. CDR3 length: 14 amino acids. This chain's CDR3 is CASSYSTDNTEAFF. The CDR3 DNA reads as TGTGCCAGCAGTTACTCGACCGACAACACTGAAGCTTTCTTT.

The V call is TRBV7-8, the J call TRBJ2-7; tentative D call: TRBD1 (8 bases). The CDR3 is 16 residues long. Trimming pared 5 bases from V and 4 bases from J, leaving 21 bases between. CDR1 and CDR2 from the germline V gene are SGHVS and FQNEAQ. CDR3 nucleotides: TGTGCCAGCAGCGGACGGAGCGGGACAGGCGTTTACGAGCAGTACTTC. Its protein is CASSGRSGTGVYEQYF. Full variable domain (remainder filled in from reference TRBV7-8 and TRBJ2-7): GAGVSQSPRYKVAKRGQDVALRCDPISGHVSLFWYQQALGQGPEFLTYFQNEAQLDKSGLPSDRFFAERPEGSVSTLKIQRTQQEDSAVYLCASSGRSGTGVYEQYFGPGTRLTVT.

This clone has just a few counts. This chain connects TRBV29-1 to TRBJ2-3; tentatively, D is TRBD2 (6 bases). Trimming stripped 1 base from V and 1 base from J, with 12 bases between. This CDR3 is 15 amino acids long. CDR1 and CDR2 (germline): SQVTM, ANQGSEA. In DNA form, the CDR3 reads TGCAGCGTTGAAGTTGCGGGGCCCGGCACAGATACGCAGTATTTT. This encodes CSVEVAGPGTDTQYF.

The chain employs TRBV7-9 and TRBJ2-1, with D possibly called TRBD1 or TRBD2 (6 bases each). The V and J ends lost 5 bases and 5 bases respectively, with 13 bases between them. Per the germline V gene, CDR1 is SEHNR and CDR2 is FQNEAQ (reference sequence). This CDR3 region has 14 residues. The CDR3 loop reads CASSPKGGDNEQFF. The CDR3 DNA follows: TGTGCCAGCAGCCCGAAGGGGGGTGACAATGAGCAGTTCTTC.